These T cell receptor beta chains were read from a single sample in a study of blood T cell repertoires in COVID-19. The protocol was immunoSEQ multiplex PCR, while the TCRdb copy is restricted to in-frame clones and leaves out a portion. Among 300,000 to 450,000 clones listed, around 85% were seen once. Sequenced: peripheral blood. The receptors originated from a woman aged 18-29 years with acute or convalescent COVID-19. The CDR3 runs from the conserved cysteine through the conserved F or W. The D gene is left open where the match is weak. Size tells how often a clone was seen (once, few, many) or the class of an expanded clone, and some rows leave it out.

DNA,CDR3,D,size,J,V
TGTGCCAGCAGCTTATTCCTAGCGGGACCTCTCTTGCAGTTCTTC,CASSLFLAGPLLQFF,TRBD2,NA,TRBJ2-1,TRBV7-9
TGTGCCAGCAGTGATCTTGTAGGACAGGGAGTGAACACTGAAGCTTTCTTT,CASSDLVGQGVNTEAFF,TRBD1,NA,TRBJ1-1,TRBV2
TGTGCCAGCAGCCAAGGGTCGAGGGCCTACGAGCAGTACTTC,CASSQGSRAYEQYF,NA,NA,TRBJ2-7,TRBV14
TGCGCCAGCAGCTTGGAGCCGGGTTCCTCTGGGGCCAACGTCCTGACTTTC,CASSLEPGSSGANVLTF,NA,NA,TRBJ2-6,TRBV5-1
TGTGCCAGCAGAATTACGACAGGAAACCAGCCCCAGCATTTT,CASRITTGNQPQHF,NA,NA,TRBJ1-5,TRBV28
TGTGCCAGCAGCCCAGGGGGGGAGCTGTTTTTT,CASSPGGELFF,NA,few,TRBJ2-2,TRBV7-3
TGTGCCAGCAGACGCGGGGCCCCCGCCAATGAGCAGTTCTTC,CASRRGAPANEQFF,NA,NA,TRBJ2-1,TRBV28
TGTGCCAGCAGCAGGGACAGATACACAGATACGCAGTATTTT,CASSRDRYTDTQYF,TRBD1,NA,TRBJ2-3,TRBV7-2
TGTGCCAGCAGCTTGCGGAGGGGCGAGCCCCAGCATTTT,CASSLRRGEPQHF,NA,NA,TRBJ1-5,TRBV5-5
TGTGCCAGCAGTTTGAGCCACGGGGAAAAACTGTTTTTT,CASSLSHGEKLFF,NA,NA,TRBJ1-4,TRBV12-3/TRBV12-4
TGTGCCAGCAGTGTAGTTATCGGACAGGGGGCCCTGTACGAGCAGTACTTC,CASSVVIGQGALYEQYF,TRBD1,NA,TRBJ2-7,TRBV2
TGTGCCAGCAGCTTTCCTGGACAGGCCTACGAGCAGTACTTC,CASSFPGQAYEQYF,TRBD1,NA,TRBJ2-7,TRBV7-9
TGCGCCAGCAGTCCCAGGGTGGAACCCAACGGGGAGCTGTTTTTT,CASSPRVEPNGELFF,NA,NA,TRBJ2-2,TRBV5-1
TGTGCCAGCAGCGTAGGACAGGGCCTTGAAGCTTTCTTT,CASSVGQGLEAFF,TRBD1,NA,TRBJ1-1,TRBV9
TGTGCCAGCAGCCCTAGGACAGGGGAACAGCCCCAGCATTTT,CASSPRTGEQPQHF,TRBD1,NA,TRBJ1-5,TRBV11-2
TGTGCCAGCCAAGCCCGGGTCTGGAACACTGAAGCTTTCTTT,CASQARVWNTEAFF,NA,once,TRBJ1-1,TRBV28
TGTGCCAGCGGACATCAGGGACAGACCTACAATGAGCAGTTCTTC,CASGHQGQTYNEQFF,TRBD1,NA,TRBJ2-1,TRBV5-8